Below are 5 T cell receptor beta chains sequenced from a single sample in a study of PD-L1 blockade in urothelial cancer. Noted time point: pretreatment peripheral blood. The data were produced by immunoSEQ multiplex PCR, yet TCRdb's version contains in-frame clones alone and is incomplete. The data hold around 38,000 clones, with about 80% observed a single time. The starting material was PBMCs, obtained around atezolizumab (anti-PD-L1) treatment. These receptors all come from a man aged 55-75 years with urothelial cancer.

V gene TRBV18 combines with J gene TRBJ1-2; 7 bases align to TRBD1. V shed 4 bases, J shed 2 bases, and the junction held 1 base outside the gene matches. This CDR3 is 13 amino acids long. Germline V gene data show CDR1 as KGHSH and CDR2 as LQKENI. CDR3 coding DNA: TGTGCCAGCTCACAGGGGGCGAACTATGGCTACACCTTC. Amino acid sequence: CASSQGANYGYTF.

This chain connects TRBV27 to TRBJ1-2, with a tentative D call TRBD1 (6 bases). Trimming shortened V by 5 bases and J by 2 bases, and 18 bases separated the two germline ends. CDR3 length: 16 residues. CDR1 is MNHEY and CDR2 is SMNVEV in the germline V gene (reference sequence). Written as DNA, the CDR3 is TGTGCCAGCAGTAGGGGGGCCGGGGGGCGGAACTATGGCTACACCTTC. Amino acid sequence: CASSRGAGGRNYGYTF.

V and J are TRBV6-6 and TRBJ1-4; D is unclear. The germline V gene has CDR1 MNHNY and CDR2 SVGAGI (reference sequence). The ends were cut back, 2 bases at V and 4 bases at J, with 11 bases in the middle. This CDR3 has 15 residues. The CDR3 protein is CASSYPEGDNEKLFF. The CDR3 DNA sequence: TGTGCCAGCAGTTACCCTGAGGGAGATAATGAAAAACTGTTTTTT.

The CDR3 protein is CAISDPGLAGTSYNEQFF. CDR3 sequence (DNA): TGTGCCATCAGTGACCCGGGACTAGCGGGTACCTCCTACAATGAGCAGTTCTTC. V gene TRBV10-3 combines with J gene TRBJ2-1; 12 positions match TRBD2. V trimming: 3 bases; J trimming: 0 bases; junction bases outside the gene matches: 6. The CDR3 has 18 residues. Germline V gives CDR1 ENHRY, CDR2 SYGVKD.

A single count supports this clone. The chain carries TRBV5-5 and TRBJ2-3; D may be TRBD1 (5 bases). The CDR3 sequence is 11 residues long. The germline CDR1 and CDR2 sequences are SGHKS and YYEKEE (reference sequence). Trimming removed 6 bases at V and 9 bases at J, with 11 bases between. The DNA for the CDR3 is TGTGCCAGCACAGGGTCCTCCACGCAGTATTTT. Its translation: CASTGSSTQYF. The full variable domain, in which reference TRBV5-5 and TRBJ2-3 provide the parts outside the CDR3, is DAGVTQSPTHLIKTRGQQVTLRCSPISGHKSVSWYQQVLGQGPQFIFQYYEKEERGRGNFPDRFSARQFPNYSSELNVNALLLGDSALYLCASTGSSTQYFGPGTRLTVL.